The clone carrying this T cell receptor beta chain was counted ten times or more. Its target is unknown. The record originates from a study of CD8 T cells in ankylosing spondylitis. Study results and caveats: About 8 highly homologous variants made up a TCR beta motif, and this motif appeared characteristic of ankylosing spondylitis blood. Reports say disease-linked clones showed up significantly more in matched ankylosing spondylitis synovial fluid.

The CDR3 contains 15 residues. The V end lost 0 bases, the J end lost 8 bases, and 11 bases lay between the germline ends. Germline V CDR1 and CDR2: LNHNV, YYDKDF (reference sequence). Making use of molecular barcodes, quantitative 5'-RACE generated TCR beta libraries. TCRdb itself ran the 5' RACE reads through MiXCR, one entry per CDR3 protein. Counted here are under 250,000 distinct CDR3 sequences, over 9.5% occurring once; the ten biggest clones make up roughly 2.5%. The clonotype was recovered from a male donor with ankylosing spondylitis or in good health (not recorded which). The chain joins TRBV15 to TRBJ1-6; D gene unclear. The source material was blood, either unsorted or a sorted T cell fraction (not recorded which). The CDR3 DNA follows: TGTGCCACCAGCAGAGACCGAACTAGGGATTCACCCCTCCACTTT. It yields the protein CATSRDRTRDSPLHF.